What follows is one TCR beta chain and its context. Its cognate antigen is unknown. This CDR3 is 18 amino acids long. Unmatched junction bases numbered 8, after V lost 0 bases and J lost 0 bases. Looked up from germline, CDR1 is MNHEY and CDR2 is SMNVEV (reference sequence). This sample was taken from a study of PD-1 blockade in mismatch repair-deficient tumors. Study information: Enrolled about 2012-2016, patients had progressing, pretreated mismatch repair-deficient cancers of approximately 13 types.

PCR or immunohistochemistry showed mismatch repair deficiency in every enrolled patient. The TCR-sequenced patients were three responders to pembrolizumab. Study outcomes and limitations: Tumor-resident clones, often absent from pretreatment blood, expanded after pembrolizumab and then contracted.

Assay used: immunoSEQ multiplex PCR; TCRdb lists only in-frame clones, some missing. The sample contains fewer than 20,000 clones, around 81% of which appear only once. This TCR derives from an adult with mismatch repair-deficient cancer. The V call is TRBV27, the J call TRBJ1-3, with 7 bases fitting TRBD1. The input for sequencing was PBMCs, taken 4 weeks after starting pembrolizumab. CDR3 sequence: CASSLSATGPFSGNTIYF. CDR3 coding DNA: TGTGCCAGCAGTTTATCAGCGACAGGGCCTTTCTCTGGAAACACCATATATTTT.